This record concerns one T cell receptor (beta chain) sequence. Produced via immunoSEQ multiplex PCR; TCRdb's table is partial and in-frame only. The sample records some 360,000 clones, around nine tenths being singletons. Cohorts were based on clinical histories the participants reported. This record comes from a study of blood T cell repertoires in COVID-19. The CDR3 has 15 amino acids. Germline CDR1 is SGHNT and CDR2 is YYREEE (reference sequence). V dropped 0 bases and J dropped 4 bases, with 11 bases sitting between them. Sequencing was performed on PBMCs or T cells enriched from blood (not recorded which). The TCR comes from a woman aged 30 to 39 who had been exposed to COVID-19. The J gene is TRBJ2-1, the V gene TRBV5-4; TRBD2 might be the D (6 bases). DNA for the CDR3: TGTGCCAGCAGCTTGGCGGGAGAATTGTACAATGAGCAGTTCTTC. It codes for CASSLAGELYNEQFF.